This TCR beta chain was captured by sequencing in a study of post-analysis software for immune sequencing data. As for the study in general: Patients with relapsing-remitting, secondary progressive and progressive-relapsing multiple sclerosis courses were all represented.

This clonotype was seen more than once but under ten times. Its antigen is unidentified. Each TCR beta cDNA library carried unique molecular identifiers. T cells numbering about 0.85 to 10 million yielded roughly 0.5 million cDNA molecules. TCRdb re-called the PCR reads with MiXCR, one entry per CDR3 protein. The sample includes around 700,000 distinct CDR3 sequences, around 60% of them seen just once. Study observations and caveats: Patients with multiple sclerosis recorded significantly lower normalized Chao1 diversity than controls, the study found. The five TRBV segments detected at higher frequency in patients than in controls included TRBV5-6, TRBV5-1 and TRBV20-1.

V was clipped by 1 base and J by 4 bases, with 6 bases between them. The V gene's germline CDR1 is LGHNA and CDR2 YNFKEQ. The CDR3 sequence is 13 residues long. The chain joins TRBV4-2 to TRBJ2-3; D not certain. The sequencing input was blood. This receptor was taken from a girl between 2 and 10 years old with multiple sclerosis. The CDR3 DNA follows: TGTGCCAGCAGCCAAGTGGCGCCAGATACGCAGTATTTT. Protein product: CASSQVAPDTQYF.